These 25 T cell receptor beta chains originate from one sample sequenced in a study of OX40 agonist ivuxolimab in advanced cancers. Sequenced by immunoSEQ multiplex PCR; TCRdb stores in-frame clones only, minus some. The sample lists around 80,000 clones, approximately 92% occurring once. The source was CD4+ or CD8+ T cells sorted from blood, collected in a trial of the OX40 agonist ivuxolimab. These receptors were obtained from an adult with an advanced solid tumor such as melanoma, head and neck, liver or kidney cancer.

V gene TRBV2 combines with J gene TRBJ1-2, with 7 bases lining up with TRBD1. The CDR3 has 16 amino acids. V lost 1 base and J lost 3; bases outside the gene matches: 8. Germline values: CDR1 SNHLY, CDR2 FYNNEI. In nucleotides, the CDR3 is TGTGCCAGCAGTGAAGGAAGGGACAGAGTGGACTATGGCTACACCTTC. This codes for CASSEGRDRVDYGYTF.

For the CDR3, the DNA is TGTGCCAGCAGGGTTCCCCAGGGGCCGAAGTATGGCTACACCTTC. Its translation: CASRVPQGPKYGYTF. The chain uses TRBV2 and TRBJ1-2, with a possible D match to TRBD1 (6 bases). The germline V gene has CDR1 SNHLY and CDR2 FYNNEI. Trimming pared 6 bases from V and 5 bases from J, leaving 19 bases between. The CDR3 sequence is 15 residues long.

The gene calls are TRBV7-6 and TRBJ2-1, with 14 positions matching TRBD2. Trimming at V came to 3 bases and at J to 6 bases, leaving 1 base not matched to a gene. The CDR3 runs to 15 residues. CDR1 is SGHVS, CDR2 FNYEAQ, per germline. The CDR3 sequence is CASSLTSGGANEQFF. CDR3 in DNA: TGTGCCAGCAGCTTGACTAGCGGGGGGGCCAATGAGCAGTTCTTC.

The rearrangement joins TRBV25-1 to TRBJ2-7; D gene uncertain. The germline V gene encodes CDR1 MGHDK and CDR2 SYGVNS. Trimming stripped 3 bases from V and 2 bases from J, with 2 bases between. The CDR3 is 11 residues long. The CDR3 DNA is TGTGCCAGCAGTGATGCCTACGAGCAGTACTTC. Its protein product is CASSDAYEQYF.

The J gene is TRBJ2-5, the V gene TRBV4-3, with D perhaps TRBD2 (6 bases). This CDR3 contains 18 residues. Germline CDR1 and CDR2: LGHNA and YSLEER. Between the trimmed V and J ends, which lost 2 bases and 0 bases, there was a span of 19 bases. CDR3 DNA sequence: TGCGCCAGCAGCCAAAAAGCGGACGCGGGGAACCACCAAGAGACCCAGTACTTC. This gives the protein CASSQKADAGNHQETQYF.

The rearrangement joins TRBV2 to TRBJ2-7, with D maybe TRBD2 (5 bases). Germline V lookup: CDR1 SNHLY, CDR2 FYNNEI. CDR3 length: 13 amino acids. V lost 6 bases and J 2 bases, leaving 11 bases between the germline ends. DNA for the CDR3: TGTGCCAGCAGGTCGGGGATAACCTACGAGCAGTACTTC. Translation: CASRSGITYEQYF.

A few counts support this clone. The chain has TRBV7-9 and TRBJ2-3; TRBD2 matches at 8 bases. The J segment lost 8 bases and the V segment lost 4 bases, leaving 14 bases of the junction unmatched. From germline, CDR1 is SEHNR and CDR2 FQNEAQ (reference sequence). CDR3 length: 16 residues. Here the CDR3 DNA reads TGTGCCAGCAGCTCCCCCTCCCTGGGCGGGGGGCTTACGCAGTATTTT. Translation gives CASSSPSLGGGLTQYF.

The chain employs TRBV10-1 and TRBJ1-1; tentative D call: TRBD1 (6 bases). Germline V CDR1 and CDR2: WNHNN, SYGVQD (reference sequence). The CDR3 spans 12 residues. Trimming took off 6 bases at V and 6 bases at J, with 11 bases between the two ends. The CDR3 nucleotides are TGCGCCAGCAGCACAGGGAGGGCTGAAGCTTTCTTT. It specifies CASSTGRAEAFF.

This chain joins TRBV6-6 and TRBJ2-3, with a tentative D call TRBD1 (7 bases). In germline, CDR1 is MNHNY, CDR2 SVGAGI (reference sequence). V shed 5 bases and J shed 4 bases, with 19 bases lying between them. The CDR3 extends over 16 amino acids. CDR3 protein: CASSPWEAGGADTQYF. In DNA, the CDR3 is TGTGCCAGCAGTCCCTGGGAGGCAGGGGGAGCAGATACGCAGTATTTT.

The rearrangement links TRBV5-1 to TRBJ2-7, with D possibly matching TRBD1 (6 bases). This CDR3 comprises 15 residues. V gave up 4 bases and J gave up 2 bases, with 16 bases separating them. Germline CDR1 SGHRS, CDR2 YFSETQ. The DNA of the CDR3 is TGCGCCAGCAGCCCGACAGGACTCCCCCCCTACGAGCAGTACTTC. Translation gives CASSPTGLPPYEQYF.

This chain uses TRBV7-8 with TRBJ2-4, with D possibly matching TRBD2 (5 bases). Germline loops: CDR1 SGHVS, CDR2 FQNEAQ. Trimming shortened V by 3 bases and J by 8 bases, and 5 bases separated the two germline ends. This CDR3 is 11 amino acids long. Here the CDR3 reads CASSFGDIQYF. The CDR3 nucleotides read TGTGCCAGCAGCTTCGGGGACATTCAGTACTTC.

The rearrangement joins TRBV27 to TRBJ2-3; TRBD2 aligns across 11 bases. Germline values: CDR1 MNHEY, CDR2 SMNVEV (reference sequence). J was trimmed by 1 base and V by 5 bases; bases with no gene match: 5. CDR3 length: 16 amino acids. The CDR3 region has the DNA TGTGCCAGCAGTCCCCTAGCGGGGGGCCGCACAGATACGCAGTATTTT. Amino acids: CASSPLAGGRTDTQYF.

The chain employs TRBV5-5 and TRBJ1-3, with D possibly being TRBD1 (5 bases). The CDR3 is 15 amino acids. The germline V gene encodes CDR1 SGHKS and CDR2 YYEKEE (reference sequence). The germline V and J ends were trimmed by 3 bases and 4 bases, with 14 bases remaining between them. The CDR3 is CASSSGPGPGNTIYF. The CDR3 DNA is TGTGCCAGCAGCTCGGGACCGGGGCCCGGAAACACCATATATTTT.

This chain connects TRBV5-1 to TRBJ2-7, with 7 bases aligning to TRBD2. V trimming: 4 bases; J trimming: 2 bases; junction bases outside the gene matches: 6. The CDR3 consists of 14 residues. CDR1 is SGHRS, CDR2 YFSETQ, per germline. The CDR3 nucleotides read TGCGCCAGCAGCGGCCTCGGGGGGACCTACGAGCAGTACTTC. It encodes CASSGLGGTYEQYF.

In this sample, this clone turned up once. The V gene is TRBV4-1, the J gene TRBJ2-1; TRBD1 aligns across 9 bases. The CDR3 has 14 amino acids. In germline, CDR1 is MGHRA, CDR2 YSYEKL. V shed 3 bases, J shed 7 bases, and the junction held 4 bases outside the gene matches. CDR3 nucleotide sequence: TGCGCCAGCAGCCATTTACAGGGGGCGAATGAGCAGTTCTTC. Its translation: CASSHLQGANEQFF.

The V call is TRBV9, the J call TRBJ2-3; 11 bases are a match to TRBD1. With V trimmed by 4 bases and J by 4 bases, 11 bases remained unmatched. Germline loops: CDR1 SGDLS, CDR2 YYNGEE. CDR3 length: 17 residues. The DNA for the CDR3 is TGTGCCAGCAGCCTCGAGAAGGACAGGGGGCTTTCAGATACGCAGTATTTT. Its protein is CASSLEKDRGLSDTQYF.

V is TRBV6-5 and J is TRBJ2-3; D ambiguous. The CDR3 loop spans 12 amino acids. Looked up from germline, CDR1 is MNHEY and CDR2 is SVGAGI. Trimming removed 6 bases from V and 4 bases from J, with 8 bases in between. CDR3 in DNA: TGTGCCAGCAGCCGACGAGCAGATACGCAGTATTTT. Encoded protein: CASSRRADTQYF.

In this sample, this clone turned up once. This chain uses TRBV5-1 with TRBJ2-7, with 9 bases that match TRBD1. Trimming at V came to 4 bases and at J to 4 bases, leaving 3 bases not matched to a gene. Germline loops: CDR1 SGHRS, CDR2 YFSETQ. CDR3 length: 13 residues. For the CDR3, the DNA is TGCGCCAGCAGCGTAGACAGGGGGTACGAGCAGTACTTC. Residues: CASSVDRGYEQYF.

This CDR3 is CSVESAGGGTEAFF. The CDR3 nucleotides read TGCAGCGTTGAATCGGCCGGGGGCGGCACTGAAGCTTTCTTT. V gene TRBV29-1 combines with J gene TRBJ1-1; perhaps TRBD1 as D (6 bases). Deletions cut 2 bases from V and 4 bases from J, with 14 bases between. Germline assignment: CDR1 SQVTM and CDR2 ANQGSEA. The CDR3 extends over 14 amino acids.

The chain recombines TRBV6-5 with TRBJ2-5; D is ambiguous. V dropped 2 bases and J dropped 0 bases, with 4 bases sitting between them. The CDR3 covers 13 residues. CDR1 and CDR2 (germline): MNHEY, SVGAGI. The CDR3 reads CASSYVHQETQYF. The CDR3 region has the DNA TGTGCCAGCAGTTACGTCCACCAAGAGACCCAGTACTTC.

This chain links TRBV11-3 with TRBJ2-2; unclear D gene. Germline V gene data show CDR1 as SGHNT and CDR2 as YENEEA. Trimming took off 3 bases at V and 5 bases at J, with 13 bases between the two ends. The CDR3 covers 15 residues. The CDR3: CASSLAPGPTGELFF. CDR3 sequence (DNA): TGTGCCAGCAGCTTGGCCCCCGGTCCAACCGGGGAGCTGTTTTTT.

CDR3 sequence (DNA): TGCGCCAGCAGCCAAGAAGGGATGCGTCGCACTGAAGCTTTCTTT. It yields the protein CASSQEGMRRTEAFF. V and J are TRBV4-1 and TRBJ1-1; no clear D gene. This CDR3 contains 15 residues. The V gene's germline CDR1 is MGHRA and CDR2 YSYEKL. Trimming removed 0 bases from V and 4 bases from J, with 12 bases in between.

V and J are TRBV11-1 and TRBJ1-2; 9 nucleotides match TRBD1. The germline V gene encodes CDR1 SGHAT and CDR2 FQDESV (reference sequence). Trimming at V came to 2 bases and at J to 6 bases, leaving 4 bases not matched to a gene. The CDR3 loop spans 14 amino acids. The CDR3: CASSLRQGGDGYTF. The CDR3 DNA reads TGTGCCAGCAGCTTAAGACAGGGGGGAGATGGCTACACCTTC.

The rearrangement joins TRBV5-6 to TRBJ1-2, with TRBD1 matching 9 bases. CDR3 length: 16 amino acids. Germline V gives CDR1 SGHDT, CDR2 YYEEEE. Unmatched junction bases numbered 12, after V lost 5 bases and J lost 4 bases. This chain's CDR3 is CASRTQGAGVVYGYTF. CDR3 nucleotide sequence: TGTGCCAGCAGGACACAGGGGGCAGGGGTGGTCTATGGCTACACCTTC.

The rearrangement uses TRBV27 and TRBJ2-1; D perhaps matches TRBD2 (5 bases). The CDR3 extends over 15 amino acids. The V end was cut by 5 bases, the J end by 0 bases, with 11 bases between. The germline CDR1 and CDR2 sequences are MNHEY and SMNVEV (reference sequence). The CDR3 region has the DNA TGTGCCAGCAGTCCCGGGGTGGGCTCCTACAATGAGCAGTTCTTC. Translated, it gives CASSPGVGSYNEQFF.